This T cell receptor beta chain stems from a study of T cells in tuberculosis. Study observations and caveats: The TCR-beta difference was not significant; alpha differences partly reflected length.

With respect to this clone: What it recognizes is unknown.

Clones were read by immunoSEQ multiplex PCR, and TCRdb kept only the in-frame ones, dropping some. The top ten clones hold 2.4% of a sample with tens of thousands of clones, just under 97% of them seen once. V lost 6 bases to trimming and J lost 0 bases, with 9 bases between them. The germline V gene encodes CDR1 SEHNR and CDR2 FQNEAQ (reference sequence). The CDR3 runs 13 residues. The chain joins TRBV7-9 to TRBJ2-7, with D possibly being TRBD1 (5 bases). This TCR was recovered from a donor aged 10 to 29 with latent tuberculosis or without tuberculosis infection. The sequencing sample was made of PBMCs. Here the CDR3 reads CASRQDSSYEQYF. The CDR3 DNA reads as TGTGCCAGCAGACAAGACAGCTCCTACGAGCAGTACTTC.